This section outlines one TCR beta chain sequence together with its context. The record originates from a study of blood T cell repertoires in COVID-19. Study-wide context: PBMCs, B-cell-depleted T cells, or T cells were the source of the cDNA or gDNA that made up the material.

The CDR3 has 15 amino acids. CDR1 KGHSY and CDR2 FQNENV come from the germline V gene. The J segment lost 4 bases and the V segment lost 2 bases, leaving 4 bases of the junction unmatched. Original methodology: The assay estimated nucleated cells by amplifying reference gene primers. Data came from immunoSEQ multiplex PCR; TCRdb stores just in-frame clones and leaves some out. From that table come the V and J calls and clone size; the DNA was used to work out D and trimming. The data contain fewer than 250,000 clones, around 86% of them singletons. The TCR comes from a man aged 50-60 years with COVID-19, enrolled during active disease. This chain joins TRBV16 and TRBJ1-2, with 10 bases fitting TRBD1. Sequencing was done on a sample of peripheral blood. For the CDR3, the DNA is TGTGCCAGCAGCCAAATCTGGACAGGGGGCTATGGCTACACCTTC. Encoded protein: CASSQIWTGGYGYTF.